The 24 T cell receptor beta chains listed next were all sequenced from one sample in a study of shared clonotypes between healthy human individuals. Profiling relied on immunoSEQ multiplex PCR, and the TCRdb table lists in-frame clones only, not all of them. There are approximately 2.5 million clones in the sample; about 92% occur only once, and around 0.14% lies in the top ten. The source material was naive CD4+ T cells sorted from blood. The subset here: CD45RA+ positively selected. The receptors were gathered from a man in his late teens or twenties in good health.

The J gene is TRBJ1-4, the V gene TRBV30; D is uncertain. The CDR3 length is 13 residues. Trimming removed 3 bases at V and 3 bases at J, with 8 bases between. Germline CDR1 reads GTSNPN; CDR2 reads SVGIG (reference sequence). The CDR3 DNA reads TGTGCCTGGAGCCCTAAAGCTAATGAAAAACTGTTTTTT. This gives the protein CAWSPKANEKLFF. Full variable domain (rest looked up from reference TRBV30 and TRBJ1-4): SQTIHQWPATLVQPVGSPLSLECTVEGTSNPNLYWYRQAAGRGLQLLFYSVGIGQISSEVPQNLSASRPQDRQFILSSKKLLLSDSGFYLCAWSPKANEKLFFGSGTQLSVL.

The rearrangement links TRBV5-1 to TRBJ2-7, with 14 bases identical to TRBD2. This CDR3 contains 16 residues. The V segment lost 3 bases and the J segment 2 bases; nucleotides outside the gene matches: 4. CDR1 is SGHRS and CDR2 is YFSETQ in the germline V gene. The CDR3 bases are TGCGCCAGCAGCTACGGACTAGCGGGAGGCGCCTACGAGCAGTACTTC. This translates into CASSYGLAGGAYEQYF.

This chain links TRBV13 with TRBJ1-6; D is undetermined. This CDR3 comprises 14 residues. V was clipped by 2 bases and J by 9 bases, with 11 bases between them. CDR1 and CDR2 from the germline V gene are PRHDT and FYEKMQ (reference sequence). DNA for the CDR3: TGTGCCAGCAGCTTACTAAGGTCCGGTTCACCCCTCCACTTT. Residues: CASSLLRSGSPLHF.

J is TRBJ2-1 and V is TRBV15, with a weak D call TRBD2 (6 bases). Germline lookup yields CDR1 LNHNV and CDR2 YYDKDF (reference sequence). V was cut by 1 base and J by 4 bases, with 17 bases left in between. CDR3 size: 17 residues. DNA for the CDR3: TGTGCCACCAGCAGAGGCGGGAATAGCGTGCAGTACAATGAGCAGTTCTTC. This sequence encodes CATSRGGNSVQYNEQFF.

This clone was seen a handful of times. The rearrangement joins TRBV18 to TRBJ1-6; D is ambiguous. Trimming removed 6 bases from V and 12 bases from J, with 21 bases in between. The CDR3 has 15 residues. Germline CDR1 reads KGHSH; CDR2 reads LQKENI. The CDR3 nucleotides are TGTGCCAGCTCGCAAGCCCTCCAGGAGAGTGGACCCCTCCACTTT. This translates into CASSQALQESGPLHF. The full variable domain, with the rest looked up from reference TRBV18 and TRBJ1-6, is NAGVMQNPRHLVRRRGQEARLRCSPMKGHSHVYWYRQLPEEGLKFMVYLQKENIIDESGMPKERFSAEFPKEGPSILRIQQVVRGDSAAYFCASSQALQESGPLHFGNGTRLTVT.

The chain carries TRBV5-4 and TRBJ2-2; D is possibly TRBD2 (6 bases). With 2 bases removed from V and 3 bases from J, the gap between germline ends came to 8 bases. Germline V gene sequence: CDR1 SGHNT, CDR2 YYREEE (reference sequence). This CDR3 is built from 14 residues. The CDR3 region has the DNA TGTGCCAGCAGCTTCGGGACTCACACCGGGGAGCTGTTTTTT. It translates to CASSFGTHTGELFF.

Regarding this clone: Other DNA sequences in this specimen translate into the identical CDR3. This chain joins TRBV6-1 and TRBJ2-7, with a tentative D call TRBD1 (6 bases). V lost 6 bases and J 7 bases, leaving 16 bases between the germline ends. Looked up from germline, CDR1 is MNHNS and CDR2 is SASEGT. The CDR3 spans 13 residues. The CDR3 DNA is TGTGCCAGCAGACAGGGAGCCGCGAGAGAGCAGTACTTC. Translation gives CASRQGAAREQYF.

This rearrangement joins TRBV7-9 to TRBJ2-7; 9 positions agree with TRBD1. The CDR3 contains 12 residues. Looked up from germline, CDR1 is SEHNR and CDR2 is FQNEAQ (reference sequence). J was trimmed by 12 bases and V by 1 base; bases with no gene match: 4. The CDR3 coding sequence is TGTGCCAGCAGCTTAGGTGGGACAGGGCTGTACTTC. The encoded protein is CASSLGGTGLYF.

The gene calls are TRBV7-2 and TRBJ1-2; TRBD1 aligns across 7 bases. The CDR3 runs 14 residues. CDR1 is SGHTA, CDR2 FQGNSA, per germline. V lost 5 bases, J lost 4 bases, and 7 bases stayed unmatched. This chain's CDR3 is CASSPEGALYGYTF. CDR3 in DNA: TGTGCCAGCAGCCCAGAGGGGGCCCTCTATGGCTACACCTTC.

V gene TRBV6-5 combines with J gene TRBJ2-2; 8 nucleotides agree with TRBD1. CDR1 and CDR2 from the germline V gene are MNHEY and SVGAGI. The CDR3 extends over 15 amino acids. V dropped 7 bases and J dropped 4; count of bases not matched to a gene: 8. The CDR3 DNA follows: TGTGCCAGCATATCAGGGGGCGCGGGCACCGGGGAGCTGTTTTTT. It specifies CASISGGAGTGELFF.

Notes on this clone: The sample carries other DNA sequences with the same CDR3. The V and J genes are TRBV7-2 and TRBJ2-7; D is undetermined. Germline values: CDR1 SGHTA, CDR2 FQGNSA. V was shortened by 0 bases and J by 1 base, with 4 bases between the two germline ends. The CDR3 length is 13 residues. The CDR3: CASSLAVSYEQYF. CDR3 bases: TGTGCCAGCAGCTTAGCCGTGTCCTACGAGCAGTACTTC.

The rearrangement uses TRBV30 and TRBJ2-1, with 8 bases matching TRBD1. This CDR3 is 12 amino acids long. V dropped 5 bases and J dropped 8; count of bases not matched to a gene: 5. Germline CDR1 GTSNPN, CDR2 SVGIG (reference sequence). The CDR3 protein is CAWDRGIHEQFF. CDR3 nucleotides: TGTGCCTGGGACAGGGGAATCCATGAGCAGTTCTTC. Looking up the rest from reference TRBV30 and TRBJ2-1 gives the full variable domain: SQTIHQWPATLVQPVGSPLSLECTVEGTSNPNLYWYRQAAGRGLQLLFYSVGIGQISSEVPQNLSASRPQDRQFILSSKKLLLSDSGFYLCAWDRGIHEQFFGPGTRLTVL.

Note on this clone: Other DNA sequences in the sample encode the same CDR3. This chain connects TRBV7-9 to TRBJ1-3, with 8 bases matching TRBD1. CDR1 and CDR2 from the germline V gene are SEHNR and FQNEAQ (reference sequence). The CDR3 covers 15 residues. V lost 4 bases, J lost 0 bases, and 2 bases stayed unmatched. The CDR3 protein is CASSSTGASGNTIYF. CDR3 DNA: TGTGCCAGCAGCTCGACAGGGGCCTCTGGAAACACCATATATTTT.

The chain recombines TRBV7-3 with TRBJ2-2; D gene unclear. Trimming took off 5 bases at V and 1 base at J, with 14 bases between the two ends. The CDR3 consists of 16 residues. Germline CDR1 SGHTA, CDR2 FQGTGA. CDR3 sequence: CASSRRPDGNTGELFF. DNA for the CDR3: TGTGCCAGCAGCCGTCGCCCGGACGGGAACACCGGGGAGCTGTTTTTT.

This clone was detected ten times or more. This chain joins TRBV7-9 and TRBJ2-5; D is tentatively TRBD1 or TRBD2 (5 bases each). The CDR3 totals 16 residues. The V gene's germline CDR1 is SEHNR and CDR2 FQNEAQ (reference sequence). V was shortened by 5 bases and J by 5 bases, with 21 bases between the two germline ends. For the CDR3, the DNA is TGTGCCAGCAGCCCCGAGGCCGGGACGCACACGGAGACCCAGTACTTC. This codes for CASSPEAGTHTETQYF.

This chain connects TRBV2 to TRBJ1-2; D gene ambiguous. Germline CDR1 and CDR2: SNHLY and FYNNEI. V was pared by 6 bases and J by 8 bases, with 16 bases between. The CDR3 is made up of 13 amino acids. CDR3 residues: CASSLANVGGYTF. The DNA for the CDR3 is TGTGCCAGCAGCCTGGCCAACGTGGGAGGCTACACCTTC. Full variable domain (remainder filled in from reference TRBV2 and TRBJ1-2): EPEVTQTPSHQVTQMGQEVILRCVPISNHLYFYWYRQILGQKVEFLVSFYNNEISEKSEIFDDQFSVERPDGSNFTLKIRSTKLEDSAMYFCASSLANVGGYTFGSGTRLTVV.

The J gene is TRBJ2-2, the V gene TRBV7-6; tentatively, D is TRBD2 (6 bases). The CDR3 is 14 residues long. CDR1 and CDR2 from the germline V gene are SGHVS and FNYEAQ. The germline V and J ends were trimmed by 1 base and 6 bases, with 9 bases remaining between them. The CDR3, as DNA: TGTGCCAGCAGCTTAGGCGGCGGGGCCGGGGAGCTGTTTTTT. This encodes CASSLGGGAGELFF.

Concerning this clone: Distinct nucleotide sequences in the sample also encode this CDR3. This sequence joins TRBV6-1 and TRBJ1-3; D unresolved. The CDR3 contains 14 residues. With 4 bases removed from V and 0 bases from J, the gap between germline ends came to 7 bases. Germline V gene lookup returns CDR1 MNHNS and CDR2 SASEGT. DNA for the CDR3: TGTGCCAGCAGTGTAGCGAGCTCTGGAAACACCATATATTTT. This translates into CASSVASSGNTIYF.

With respect to this clone: The sample carries other DNA sequences with the same CDR3. V is TRBV7-8 and J is TRBJ2-5; D is unresolved. Trimming left V 5 bases short and J 4 bases short, with 5 bases between. CDR1 is SGHVS and CDR2 is FQNEAQ in the germline V gene. This CDR3 is built from 11 residues. The CDR3 reads CASSPGETQYF. DNA of the CDR3: TGTGCCAGCAGCCCAGGAGAGACCCAGTACTTC.

This chain joins TRBV10-2 and TRBJ2-5; possible D gene TRBD2, 6 bases. The V end was cut by 1 base, the J end by 5 bases, with 23 bases between. CDR3 length: 18 amino acids. Germline V CDR1 and CDR2: WSHSY, SAAADI. DNA of the CDR3: TGCGCCAGCAGTGAGTGGACGCTGGCGGGAAGGGGTGCGGAGACCCAGTACTTC. Translated, it gives CASSEWTLAGRGAETQYF.

This chain joins TRBV7-8 and TRBJ2-3; 9 bases fit TRBD1. The germline V gene has CDR1 SGHVS and CDR2 FQNEAQ. After removal of 5 bases from V and 2 bases from J, the junction contained 5 bases not matched to a gene. This CDR3 comprises 15 residues. CDR3 region: CASSAGTGNTDTQYF. The CDR3, as DNA: TGTGCCAGCAGCGCCGGGACAGGGAACACAGATACGCAGTATTTT.

This clone was detected only once. This chain links TRBV4-3 with TRBJ2-6, with 8 bases identical to TRBD1. Per germline, CDR1 LGHNA and CDR2 YSLEER. V shed 1 base and J 0 bases; nucleotides not matched to a gene: 5. The CDR3 runs 18 residues. CDR3 sequence (DNA): TGCGCCAGCAGCCAAGGGTACAGGGGGTTCTCTGGGGCCAACGTCCTGACTTTC. Protein product: CASSQGYRGFSGANVLTF.

The rearrangement links TRBV6-1 to TRBJ2-7; D gene ambiguous. CDR1 and CDR2 from the germline V gene are MNHNS and SASEGT. Trimming pared 2 bases from V and 6 bases from J, leaving 5 bases between. This CDR3 region has 11 residues. The CDR3 bases are TGTGCCAGCAGTGAATTGTCCGAGCAGTACTTC. This translates into CASSELSEQYF.

This clone was counted only a few times. The chain carries TRBV19 and TRBJ1-5; D uncertain. There are 12 residues in the CDR3. In germline, CDR1 is LNHDA, CDR2 SQIVND (reference sequence). Trimming pared 7 bases from V and 4 bases from J, leaving 8 bases between. The CDR3 loop reads CASKRENQPQHF. The CDR3 DNA reads as TGTGCCAGTAAAAGGGAGAATCAGCCCCAGCATTTT.